This entry features one TCR beta chain sequence. The antigen is unknown. Clones were read by immunoSEQ multiplex PCR, and TCRdb kept only the in-frame ones, dropping some. The sample carries 68,000 or so clones, 90% to 95% recorded once. This entry is derived from a study of T cell clones after liver transplantation. Study as a whole: Without induction therapy, subjects received standard immunosuppression until 12-24 months post-transplant.

Study-wide points: A significant post-transplant drop in circulating graft-donor-reactive CD4 TCRbeta sequences occurred in most of the 8 subjects. These preliminary findings come from unstandardized post-transplant sampling times.

V lost 0 bases to trimming and J lost 0 bases; unmatched junction nucleotides: 11. The CDR3 contains 18 residues. The source is a human patient who received a liver transplant. The graft donor may account for some of the T cells. The J gene is TRBJ2-7, the V gene TRBV23-1; TRBD1 agrees at 7 bases. TRBV23-1 is marked as an open reading frame, function uncertain. The sequencing used CD4+ T cells from blood, collected approximately 26 months after liver transplant. The CDR3 loop is CASSQSVDRDRASYEQYF. DNA of the CDR3: TGCGCCAGCAGTCAATCGGTGGACCGGGACAGAGCCTCCTACGAGCAGTACTTC.